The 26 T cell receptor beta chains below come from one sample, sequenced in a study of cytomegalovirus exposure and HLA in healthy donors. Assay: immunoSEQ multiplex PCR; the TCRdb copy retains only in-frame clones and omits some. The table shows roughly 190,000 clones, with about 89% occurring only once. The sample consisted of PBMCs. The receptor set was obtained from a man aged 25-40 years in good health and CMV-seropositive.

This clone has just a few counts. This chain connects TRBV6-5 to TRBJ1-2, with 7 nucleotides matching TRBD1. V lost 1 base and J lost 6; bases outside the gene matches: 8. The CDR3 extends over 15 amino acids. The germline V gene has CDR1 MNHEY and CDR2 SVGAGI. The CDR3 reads CASSYWRQGDNGYTF. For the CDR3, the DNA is TGTGCCAGCAGTTACTGGCGGCAGGGGGATAATGGCTACACCTTC.

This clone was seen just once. CDR3 coding DNA: TGTGCCAGCAGCGAGGGGGGGAGGAACGAGCAGTACTTC. As protein: CASSEGGRNEQYF. The chain links TRBV9 to TRBJ2-7, with a tentative D call TRBD2 (7 bases). There are 13 residues in the CDR3. The ends were cut back, 3 bases at V and 5 bases at J, with 12 bases in the middle. Germline V gene data show CDR1 as SGDLS and CDR2 as YYNGEE.

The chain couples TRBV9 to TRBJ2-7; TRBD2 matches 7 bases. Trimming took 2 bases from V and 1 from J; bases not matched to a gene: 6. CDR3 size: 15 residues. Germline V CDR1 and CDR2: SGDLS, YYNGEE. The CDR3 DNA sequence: TGTGCCAGCAGCGTCGGCCTAGCGGATTCCTACGAGCAGTACTTC. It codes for CASSVGLADSYEQYF.

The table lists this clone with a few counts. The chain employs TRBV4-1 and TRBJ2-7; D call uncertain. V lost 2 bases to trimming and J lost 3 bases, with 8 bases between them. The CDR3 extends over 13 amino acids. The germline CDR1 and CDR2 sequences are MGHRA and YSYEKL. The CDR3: CASSQQDHYEQYF. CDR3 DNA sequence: TGCGCCAGCAGCCAACAGGACCACTACGAGCAGTACTTC.

This CDR3 is CASSLGGGGNQPQHF. The CDR3 bases are TGCGCCAGCTCCCTGGGAGGGGGTGGTAATCAGCCCCAGCATTTT. V gene TRBV10-2 combines with J gene TRBJ1-5, with D possibly matching TRBD1 (6 bases). CDR1 WSHSY and CDR2 SAAADI come from the germline V gene. CDR3 length: 15 residues. Trimming took 8 bases from V and 4 from J, leaving 18 bases between them.

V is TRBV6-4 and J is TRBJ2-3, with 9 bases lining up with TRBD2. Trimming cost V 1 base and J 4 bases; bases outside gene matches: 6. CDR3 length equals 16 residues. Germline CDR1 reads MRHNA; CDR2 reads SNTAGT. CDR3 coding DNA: TGTGCCAGCAGTGACTTTGGCGGGAGGGCCCCAGATACGCAGTATTTT. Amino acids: CASSDFGGRAPDTQYF.

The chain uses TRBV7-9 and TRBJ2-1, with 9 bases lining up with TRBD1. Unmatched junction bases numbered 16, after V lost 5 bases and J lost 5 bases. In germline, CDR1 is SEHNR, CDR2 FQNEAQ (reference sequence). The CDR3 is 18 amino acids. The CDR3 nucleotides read TGTGCCAGCAGCCACGGGACAGGGACAACTAGAAACCACAATGAGCAGTTCTTC. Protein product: CASSHGTGTTRNHNEQFF.

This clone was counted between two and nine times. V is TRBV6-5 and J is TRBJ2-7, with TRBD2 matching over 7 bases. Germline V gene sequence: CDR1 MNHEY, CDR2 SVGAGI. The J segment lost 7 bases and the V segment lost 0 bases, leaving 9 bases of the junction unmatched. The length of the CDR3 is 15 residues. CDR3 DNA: TGTGCCAGCAGTTACTCGAGCCGACTAGCATTGGAGCAGTACTTC. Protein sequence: CASSYSSRLALEQYF.

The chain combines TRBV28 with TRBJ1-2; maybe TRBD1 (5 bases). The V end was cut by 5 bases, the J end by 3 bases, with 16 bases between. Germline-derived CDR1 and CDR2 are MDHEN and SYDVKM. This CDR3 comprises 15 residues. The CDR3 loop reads CASSPGVQGDYGYTF. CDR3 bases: TGTGCCAGCAGTCCCGGGGTCCAGGGTGACTATGGCTACACCTTC.

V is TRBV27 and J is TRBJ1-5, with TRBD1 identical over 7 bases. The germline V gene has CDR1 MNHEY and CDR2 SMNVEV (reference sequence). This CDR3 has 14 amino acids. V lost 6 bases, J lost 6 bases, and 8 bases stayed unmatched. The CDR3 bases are TGTGCCAGCAGCCCACAGGGGCGGACTCAGCCCCAGCATTTT. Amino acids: CASSPQGRTQPQHF.

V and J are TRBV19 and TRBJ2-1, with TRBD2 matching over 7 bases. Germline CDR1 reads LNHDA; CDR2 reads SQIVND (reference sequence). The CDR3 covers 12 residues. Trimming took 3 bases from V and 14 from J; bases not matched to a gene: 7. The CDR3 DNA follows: TGTGCCAGTAGTATGGGGGGGGATGTTGAGTTCTTC. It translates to CASSMGGDVEFF.

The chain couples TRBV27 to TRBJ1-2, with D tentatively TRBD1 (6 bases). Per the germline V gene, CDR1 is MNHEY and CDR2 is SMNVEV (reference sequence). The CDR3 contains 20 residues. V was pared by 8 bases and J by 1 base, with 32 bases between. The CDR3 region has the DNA TGTGCCAGCCAACCGCGAGGGGGGGCGAATAGAGATAGGGATAACTATGGCTACACCTTC. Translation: CASQPRGGANRDRDNYGYTF.

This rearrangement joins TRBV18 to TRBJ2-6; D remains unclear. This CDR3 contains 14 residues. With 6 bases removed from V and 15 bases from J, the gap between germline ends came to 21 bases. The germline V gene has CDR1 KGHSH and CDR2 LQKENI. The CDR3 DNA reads TGTGCCAGCTCCCGCGAAAGGACCGTCTATCGCCTGACTTTC. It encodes CASSRERTVYRLTF.

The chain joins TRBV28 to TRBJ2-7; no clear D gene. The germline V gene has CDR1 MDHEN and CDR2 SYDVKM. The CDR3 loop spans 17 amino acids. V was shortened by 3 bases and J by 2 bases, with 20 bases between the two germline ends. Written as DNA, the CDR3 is TGTGCCAGCAGTTTCCCCGTGGCCCTCAGTTTAACCTACGAGCAGTACTTC. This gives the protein CASSFPVALSLTYEQYF.

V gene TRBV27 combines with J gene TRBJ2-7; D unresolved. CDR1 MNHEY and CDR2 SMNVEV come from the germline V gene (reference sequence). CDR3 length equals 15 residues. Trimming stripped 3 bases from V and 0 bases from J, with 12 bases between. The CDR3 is CASSFRGLSSYEQYF. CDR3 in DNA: TGTGCCAGCAGTTTCCGAGGTTTAAGCTCCTACGAGCAGTACTTC.

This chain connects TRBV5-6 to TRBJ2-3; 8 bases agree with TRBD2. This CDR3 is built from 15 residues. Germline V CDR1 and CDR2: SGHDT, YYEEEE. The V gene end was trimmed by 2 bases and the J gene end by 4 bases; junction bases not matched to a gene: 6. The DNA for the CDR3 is TGTGCCAGCAGCTTCGGACTAGCCCCATCAGATACGCAGTATTTT. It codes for CASSFGLAPSDTQYF.

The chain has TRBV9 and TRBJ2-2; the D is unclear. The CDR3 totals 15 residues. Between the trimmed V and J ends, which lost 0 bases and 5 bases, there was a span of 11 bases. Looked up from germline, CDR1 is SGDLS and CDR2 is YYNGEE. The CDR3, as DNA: TGTGCCAGCAGCGTAGCTACCTGGGAAACCGGGGAGCTGTTTTTT. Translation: CASSVATWETGELFF.

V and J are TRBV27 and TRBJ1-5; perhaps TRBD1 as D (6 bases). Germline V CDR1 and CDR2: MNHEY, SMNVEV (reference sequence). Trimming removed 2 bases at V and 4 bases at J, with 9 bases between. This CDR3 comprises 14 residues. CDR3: CASSLGTGNQPQHF. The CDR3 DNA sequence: TGTGCCAGCAGTTTAGGTACAGGGAATCAGCCCCAGCATTTT.

The CDR3 nucleotides read TGCGCCAGCAGCTTGGGGGAAGGGATAACCTACGAGCAGTACTTC. Its translation is CASSLGEGITYEQYF. The gene calls are TRBV5-1 and TRBJ2-7; D remains ambiguous. V shed 0 bases and J shed 2 bases, with 12 bases lying between them. CDR1 and CDR2 (germline): SGHRS, YFSETQ. The CDR3 contains 15 residues.

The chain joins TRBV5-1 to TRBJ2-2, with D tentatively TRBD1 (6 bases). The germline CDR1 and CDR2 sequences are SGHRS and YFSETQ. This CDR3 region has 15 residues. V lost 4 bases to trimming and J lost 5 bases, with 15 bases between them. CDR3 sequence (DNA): TGCGCCAGCAGCCCAACAGTGACAGGAACCGGGGAGCTGTTTTTT. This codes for CASSPTVTGTGELFF.

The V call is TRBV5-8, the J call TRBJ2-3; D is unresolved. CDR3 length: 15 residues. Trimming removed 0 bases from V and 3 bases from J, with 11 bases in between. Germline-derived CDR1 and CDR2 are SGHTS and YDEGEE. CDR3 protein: CASSLGGPGTDTQYF. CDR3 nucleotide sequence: TGTGCCAGCAGCTTGGGCGGACCCGGGACAGATACGCAGTATTTT.

CDR3 in amino acids: CASSDSGDVNTEAFF. CDR3 coding DNA: TGTGCCAGCAGTGATTCCGGAGATGTGAACACTGAAGCTTTCTTT. The V call is TRBV6-1, the J call TRBJ1-1; no reliable D call. V lost 3 bases, J lost 0 bases, and 11 bases lay in between. Germline CDR1 is MNHNS and CDR2 is SASEGT. The length of the CDR3 is 15 residues.

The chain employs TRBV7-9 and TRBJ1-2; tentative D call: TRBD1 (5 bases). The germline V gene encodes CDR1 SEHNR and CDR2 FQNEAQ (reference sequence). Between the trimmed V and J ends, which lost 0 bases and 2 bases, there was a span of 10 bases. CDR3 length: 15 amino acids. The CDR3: CASSLATGKNYGYTF. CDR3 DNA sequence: TGTGCCAGCAGCTTAGCCACAGGAAAAAACTATGGCTACACCTTC.

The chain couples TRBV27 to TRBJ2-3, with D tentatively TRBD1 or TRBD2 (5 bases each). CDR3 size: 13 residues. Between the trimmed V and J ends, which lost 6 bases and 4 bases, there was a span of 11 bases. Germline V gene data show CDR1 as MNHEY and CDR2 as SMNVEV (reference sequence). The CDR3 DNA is TGTGCCAGCAGACTTTTGGGGGCAGATACGCAGTATTTT. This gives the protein CASRLLGADTQYF.

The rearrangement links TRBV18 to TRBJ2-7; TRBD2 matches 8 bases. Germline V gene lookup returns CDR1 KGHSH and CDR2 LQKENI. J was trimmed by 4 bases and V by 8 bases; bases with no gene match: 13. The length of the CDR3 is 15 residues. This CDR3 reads CASTDKRGNPYEQYF. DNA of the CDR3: TGTGCCAGCACGGATAAGCGGGGGAATCCTTACGAGCAGTACTTC.

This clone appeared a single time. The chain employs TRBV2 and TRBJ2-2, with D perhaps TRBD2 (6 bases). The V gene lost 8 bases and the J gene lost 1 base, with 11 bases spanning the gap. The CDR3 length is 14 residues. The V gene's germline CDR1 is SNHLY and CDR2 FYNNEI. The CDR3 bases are TGTGCCAGCCAAACTAGCTGGAACACCGGGGAGCTGTTTTTT. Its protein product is CASQTSWNTGELFF.